The 10 T cell receptor beta chains below were found in one sample sequenced in a study of shared clonotypes between healthy human individuals (dated by TCRdb to about 2020). Library generation was performed with the immunoSEQ multiplex PCR assay. Entries here come from immuneACCESS through TCRdb and include only in-frame sequences with V and J called. Some clones fail to appear in such tables; in the studies checked, an unresolved V gene covers under half of the shortfall, and the cause of the remainder is unknown. Recorded for this sample are about 1.5 million clones; approximately 97% of them occurred a single time. The ten most abundant clones make up 0.95% to 1.5% of the sample. The sequenced sample was naive CD4+ T cells sorted from blood. Interpreted using the paper, the cell subset or site label stands for: CD45RA+ positively selected. The origin of the receptors is a man aged 25-45 years in good health.

The chain joins TRBV9 to TRBJ2-1; D remains ambiguous. V was clipped by 0 bases and J by 5 bases, with 15 bases between them. The CDR3 covers 16 residues. The germline V gene has CDR1 SGDLS and CDR2 YYNGEE. CDR3 loop: CASSVAPAVTNNEQFF. In DNA form, the CDR3 reads TGTGCCAGCAGCGTAGCTCCGGCGGTCACAAACAATGAGCAGTTCTTC.

This chain connects TRBV5-8 to TRBJ1-3; D unclear. There are 15 residues in the CDR3. The ends were cut back, 2 bases at V and 0 bases at J, with 9 bases in the middle. From germline, CDR1 is SGHTS and CDR2 YDEGEE. CDR3 in DNA: TGTGCCAGCAGCTTCCAGATCCTCTCTGGAAACACCATATATTTT. Its protein product is CASSFQILSGNTIYF.

The chain links TRBV29-1 to TRBJ2-5, with D tentatively TRBD1 (6 bases). Trimming took 7 bases from V and 5 from J, leaving 14 bases between them. This CDR3 is built from 12 residues. Germline assignment: CDR1 SQVTM and CDR2 ANQGSEA. The chain's CDR3 is CSARTGSETQYF. The CDR3, as DNA: TGCAGCGCCCGAACAGGGTCGGAGACCCAGTACTTC.

This clone was detected a few times. The chain couples TRBV2 to TRBJ1-5; no clear D. This CDR3 contains 13 residues. Trimming shortened V by 6 bases and J by 0 bases, and 6 bases separated the two germline ends. The germline V gene has CDR1 SNHLY and CDR2 FYNNEI. CDR3 DNA: TGTGCCAGCAGACCCGATAGCAATCAGCCCCAGCATTTT. This gives the protein CASRPDSNQPQHF.

Only one count was recorded for this clone. The chain carries TRBV11-2 and TRBJ1-2; D ambiguous. V was pared by 5 bases and J by 6 bases, with 13 bases between. The CDR3 runs 13 residues. From germline, CDR1 is SGHAT and CDR2 FQNNGV. CDR3 sequence reads: CASSLRYTDGYTF. The DNA for the CDR3 is TGTGCCAGCAGCCTCCGATACACGGATGGCTACACCTTC. Variable domain in full (rest from reference TRBV11-2 and TRBJ1-2): EAGVAQSPRYKIIEKRQSVAFWCNPISGHATLYWYQQILGQGPKLLIQFQNNGVVDDSQLPKDRFSAERLKGVDSTLKIQPAKLEDSAVYLCASSLRYTDGYTFGSGTRLTVV.

The V gene is TRBV5-1, the J gene TRBJ2-3; weak D call: TRBD2 (6 bases). V gave up 5 bases and J gave up 6 bases, with 22 bases separating them. This CDR3 region has 16 residues. In germline, CDR1 is SGHRS, CDR2 YFSETQ. CDR3 DNA: TGCGCCAGCAGGTCCTGGCTCCGGGAGCTGGGGGATACGCAGTATTTT. Protein sequence: CASRSWLRELGDTQYF.

This chain uses TRBV7-6 with TRBJ2-7, with TRBD2 matching 13 bases. The CDR3 covers 13 residues. Germline CDR1 SGHVS, CDR2 FNYEAQ. Trimming took 5 bases from V and 11 from J; bases not matched to a gene: 6. This CDR3 reads CASSTQTSGRKYF. The CDR3 DNA follows: TGTGCCAGCAGCACCCAGACTAGCGGGAGGAAGTACTTC.

The V gene is TRBV5-1, the J gene TRBJ2-5; either TRBD1 or TRBD2 may supply D (5 bases each). Germline CDR1 SGHRS, CDR2 YFSETQ. The CDR3 runs 13 residues. Deletions cut 4 bases from V and 5 bases from J, with 12 bases between. DNA of the CDR3: TGCGCCAGCAGCCGGGACCCAGCGGAGACCCAGTACTTC. Protein sequence: CASSRDPAETQYF. Full variable domain (rest looked up from reference TRBV5-1 and TRBJ2-5): KAGVTQTPRYLIKTRGQQVTLSCSPISGHRSVSWYQQTPGQGLQFLFEYFSETQRNKGNFPGRFSGRQFSNSRSEMNVSTLELGDSALYLCASSRDPAETQYFGPGTRLLVL.

V gene TRBV4-1 combines with J gene TRBJ2-5; D possibly corresponds to TRBD1 (5 bases). The CDR3 spans 16 residues. Germline V gene lookup returns CDR1 MGHRA and CDR2 YSYEKL. With 0 bases removed from V and 5 bases from J, the gap between germline ends came to 16 bases. CDR3 region: CASSQDPPLGPETQYF. The DNA of the CDR3 is TGCGCCAGCAGCCAAGATCCCCCCCTGGGGCCGGAGACCCAGTACTTC.

V gene TRBV19 combines with J gene TRBJ2-2; D unresolved. Trimming cost V 7 bases and J 7 bases, with 19 bases left between them. This CDR3 contains 15 residues. CDR1 is LNHDA and CDR2 is SQIVND in the germline V gene (reference sequence). The CDR3 DNA reads TGTGCCAGTACCAATCCGACCCCGCGAGGCGGGGAGCTGTTTTTT. Encoded protein: CASTNPTPRGGELFF.